This T cell receptor (beta chain) was captured by sequencing in a study of cytomegalovirus exposure and HLA in healthy donors. The study, taken as a whole, reports: Immune exposure data for these donors was limited to CMV serostatus. Reported findings show TCR beta sequences accurately forecast HLA-A and HLA-B alleles in most subjects.

In this sample, this clone turned up once. What it binds is not known. Trimming removed 8 bases from V and 5 bases from J, with 9 bases in between. There are 12 residues in the CDR3. Germline assignment: CDR1 SNHLY and CDR2 FYNNEI. The PCR had 60 Vbeta and 13 Jbeta primers. The method was immunoSEQ multiplex PCR; TCRdb's version includes in-frame clones alone and lacks a portion of them. The table shows approximately 120,000 clones, with over 70% occurring only once. This chain connects TRBV2 to TRBJ2-2; D is possibly TRBD1 (5 bases). The specimen sequenced was PBMCs. The TCR originated in a man in his thirties or forties in good health and CMV-seronegative. CDR3 protein: CASDSGTGELFF. CDR3 coding DNA: TGTGCCAGCGACAGTGGTACCGGGGAGCTGTTTTTT.